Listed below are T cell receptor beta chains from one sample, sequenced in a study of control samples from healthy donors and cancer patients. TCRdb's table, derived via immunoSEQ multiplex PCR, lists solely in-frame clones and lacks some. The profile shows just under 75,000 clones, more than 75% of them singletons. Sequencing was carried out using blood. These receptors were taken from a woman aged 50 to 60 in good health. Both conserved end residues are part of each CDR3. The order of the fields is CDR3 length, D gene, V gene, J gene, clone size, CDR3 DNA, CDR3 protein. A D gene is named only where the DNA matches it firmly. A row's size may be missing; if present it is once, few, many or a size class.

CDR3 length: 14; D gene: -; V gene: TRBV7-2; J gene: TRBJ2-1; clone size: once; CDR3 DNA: TGTGCCAGCAGCGATGGGGCAGGGTGGGATGAGCAGTTCTTC; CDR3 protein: CASSDGAGWDEQFF
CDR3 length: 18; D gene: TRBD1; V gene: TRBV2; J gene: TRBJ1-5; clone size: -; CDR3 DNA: TGTGCCAGCAGTGAGAGGACAGGGGGCCTTATAAGCAATCAGCCCCAGCATTTT; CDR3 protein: CASSERTGGLISNQPQHF
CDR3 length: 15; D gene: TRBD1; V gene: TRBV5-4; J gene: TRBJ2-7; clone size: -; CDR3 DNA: TGTGCCAGCAGCTGGGGGACAGGCAGCTCCTACGAGCAGTACTTC; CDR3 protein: CASSWGTGSSYEQYF
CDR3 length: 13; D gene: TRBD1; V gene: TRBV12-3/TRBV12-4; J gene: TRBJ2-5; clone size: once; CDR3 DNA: TGTGCCAGCAGGGAACAGGGGAGAGAGACCCAGTACTTC; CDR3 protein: CASREQGRETQYF
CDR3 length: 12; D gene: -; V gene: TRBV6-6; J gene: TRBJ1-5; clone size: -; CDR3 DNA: TGTGCCAGCAGTTACACGAATCAGCCCCAGCATTTT; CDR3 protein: CASSYTNQPQHF
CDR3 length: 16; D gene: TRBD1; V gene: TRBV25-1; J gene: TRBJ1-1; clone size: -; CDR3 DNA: TGTGCCAGCAGTGGTTCACCGGGACAGGGGAACACTGAAGCTTTCTTT; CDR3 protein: CASSGSPGQGNTEAFF
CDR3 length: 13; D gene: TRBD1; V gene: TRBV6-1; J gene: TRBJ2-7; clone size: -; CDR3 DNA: TGTGCCAGCAGTGAAGACAGGGGCTACGAGCAGTACTTC; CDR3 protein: CASSEDRGYEQYF
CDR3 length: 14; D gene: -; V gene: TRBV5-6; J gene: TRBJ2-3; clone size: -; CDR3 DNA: TGTGCCAGCAGCTTGGGGGTAAGCACAGATACGCAGTATTTT; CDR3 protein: CASSLGVSTDTQYF
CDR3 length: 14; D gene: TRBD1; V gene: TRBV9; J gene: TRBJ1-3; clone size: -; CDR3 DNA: TGTGCCAGCAGCGTAGTAGGAGACAGGGACACCATATATTTT; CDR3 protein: CASSVVGDRDTIYF
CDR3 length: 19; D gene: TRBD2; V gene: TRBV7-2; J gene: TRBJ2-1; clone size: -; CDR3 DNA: TGTGCCAGCAGCCTCTGGGGGACTAGCGGGACCAGCTCCTACAATGAGCAGTTCTTC; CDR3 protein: CASSLWGTSGTSSYNEQFF
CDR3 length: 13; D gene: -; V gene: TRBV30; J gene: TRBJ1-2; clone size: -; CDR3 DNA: TGTGCCTGGGCCTCGGGGCCCGGAGGGGGCTACACCTTC; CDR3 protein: CAWASGPGGGYTF
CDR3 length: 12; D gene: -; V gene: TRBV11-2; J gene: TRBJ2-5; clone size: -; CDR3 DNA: TGTGCCAGCAGCTTAACTACGGTGACCCAGTACTTC; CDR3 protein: CASSLTTVTQYF
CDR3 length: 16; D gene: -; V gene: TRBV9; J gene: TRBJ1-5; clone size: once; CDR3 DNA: TGTGCCAGCAGCCCCCGGGGGGATGGGAACAATCAGCCCCAGCATTTT; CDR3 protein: CASSPRGDGNNQPQHF
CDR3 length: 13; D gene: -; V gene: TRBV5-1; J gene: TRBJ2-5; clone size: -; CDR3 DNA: TGCGCCAGCAGCTTGGAAGAGGGAGAGACCCAGTACTTC; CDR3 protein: CASSLEEGETQYF
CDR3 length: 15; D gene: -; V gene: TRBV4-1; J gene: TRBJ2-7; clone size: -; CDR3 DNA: TGCGCCAGCAGCCAAGATCAGAGACAGATCTACGAGCAGTACTTC; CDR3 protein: CASSQDQRQIYEQYF
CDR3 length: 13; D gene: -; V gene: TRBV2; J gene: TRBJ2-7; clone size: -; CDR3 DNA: TGTGCCAGCAGTACTAGCATGTCCTACGAGCAGTACTTC; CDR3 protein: CASSTSMSYEQYF
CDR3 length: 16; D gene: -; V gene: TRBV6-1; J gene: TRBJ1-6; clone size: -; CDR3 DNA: TGTGCCAGCAGTGAAGATTTGTCGGGTTTTAATTCACCCCTCCACTTT; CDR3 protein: CASSEDLSGFNSPLHF
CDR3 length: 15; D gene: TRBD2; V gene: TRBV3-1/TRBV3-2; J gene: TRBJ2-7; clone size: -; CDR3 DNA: TGTGCCAGCATGCAACGACTAGCGGGAGGGTACGAGCAGTACTTC; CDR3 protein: CASMQRLAGGYEQYF
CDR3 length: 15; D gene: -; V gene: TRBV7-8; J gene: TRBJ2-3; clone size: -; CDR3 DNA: TGTGCCAGCAGCGTGGAAGCTGGGTGGACAGATACGCAGTATTTT; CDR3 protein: CASSVEAGWTDTQYF
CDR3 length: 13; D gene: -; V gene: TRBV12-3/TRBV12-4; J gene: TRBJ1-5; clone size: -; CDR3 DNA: TGTGCCAGCAACAAGGGGCGCAATCAGCCCCAGCATTTT; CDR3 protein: CASNKGRNQPQHF
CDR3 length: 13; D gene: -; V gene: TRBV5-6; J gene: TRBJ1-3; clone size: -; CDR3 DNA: TGTGCCAGCAGCTTTGAATCTGGAAACACCATATATTTT; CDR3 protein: CASSFESGNTIYF
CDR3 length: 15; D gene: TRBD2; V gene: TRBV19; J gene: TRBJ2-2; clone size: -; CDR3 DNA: TGTGCCAGTAGTATCATAGCGGGAGACACCGGGGAGCTGTTTTTT; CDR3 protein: CASSIIAGDTGELFF
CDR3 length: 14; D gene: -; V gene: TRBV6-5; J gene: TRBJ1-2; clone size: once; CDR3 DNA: TGTGCCAGCGCCACAGGTGCCGCTAACTATGGCTACACCTTC; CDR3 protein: CASATGAANYGYTF
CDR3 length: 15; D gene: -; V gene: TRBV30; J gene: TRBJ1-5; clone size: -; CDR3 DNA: TGTGCCTGGAGAAAACAGGGTTTTAGCAATCAGCCCCAGCATTTT; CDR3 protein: CAWRKQGFSNQPQHF
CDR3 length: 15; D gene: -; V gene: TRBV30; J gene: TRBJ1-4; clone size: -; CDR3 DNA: TGTGCCTGGAGTGCTCTTTTCGGGGGATCGGAAAAACTGTTTTTT; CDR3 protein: CAWSALFGGSEKLFF
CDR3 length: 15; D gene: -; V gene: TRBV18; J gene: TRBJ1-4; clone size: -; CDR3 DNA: TGTGCCAGCTCACCACCGGGCAGGTGGAATGAAAAACTGTTTTTT; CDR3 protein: CASSPPGRWNEKLFF
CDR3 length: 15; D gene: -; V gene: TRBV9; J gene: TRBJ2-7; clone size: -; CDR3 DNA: TGTGCCAGCAGCGTAGTGGTGGTTACCCCCTACGAGCAGTACTTC; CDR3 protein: CASSVVVVTPYEQYF
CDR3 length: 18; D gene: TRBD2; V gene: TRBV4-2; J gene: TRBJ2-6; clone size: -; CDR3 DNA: TGTGCCAGCAGCCAAGGGCTAGCGGGAGGCTCTGGGGCCAACGTCCTGACTTTC; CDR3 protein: CASSQGLAGGSGANVLTF
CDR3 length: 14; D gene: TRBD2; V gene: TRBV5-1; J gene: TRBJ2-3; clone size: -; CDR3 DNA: TGCGCCAGCACAATAGCGGGCTGGGGGGATACGCAGTATTTT; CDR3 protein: CASTIAGWGDTQYF
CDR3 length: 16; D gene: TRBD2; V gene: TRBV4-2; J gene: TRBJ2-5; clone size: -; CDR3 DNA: TGTGCCAGCAGCCAAGATCGGCTAGCTAGCGGGGTGACCCAGTACTTC; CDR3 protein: CASSQDRLASGVTQYF
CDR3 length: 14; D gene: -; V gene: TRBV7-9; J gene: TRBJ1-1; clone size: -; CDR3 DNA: TGTGCCAGCAGCTTTCGGATTTCGGGCACTGAAGCTTTCTTT; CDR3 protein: CASSFRISGTEAFF
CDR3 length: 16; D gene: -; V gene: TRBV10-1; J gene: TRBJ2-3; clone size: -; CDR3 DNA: TGCGCCAGCAGTGAGTCGCGTAGTTTAGCAACAGATACGCAGTATTTT; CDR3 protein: CASSESRSLATDTQYF
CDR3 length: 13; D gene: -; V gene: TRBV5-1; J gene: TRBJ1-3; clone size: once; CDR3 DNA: TGCGCCAGCAGTCCAGGAACTGGAAACACCATATATTTT; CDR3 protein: CASSPGTGNTIYF
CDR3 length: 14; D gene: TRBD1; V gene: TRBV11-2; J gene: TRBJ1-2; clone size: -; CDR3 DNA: TGTGCCAGCGGCAACGGACAGGGGGACTATGGCTACACCTTC; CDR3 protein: CASGNGQGDYGYTF
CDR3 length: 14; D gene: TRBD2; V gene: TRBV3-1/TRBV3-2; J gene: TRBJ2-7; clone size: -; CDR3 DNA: TGTGCCAGCAGCCAAGGTGCGGGAGGATACGAGCAGTACTTC; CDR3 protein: CASSQGAGGYEQYF
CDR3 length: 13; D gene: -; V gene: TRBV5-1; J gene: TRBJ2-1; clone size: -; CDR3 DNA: TGCGCCAGCAGCCCCCGAGTAGCAGTCGAGCAGTTCTTC; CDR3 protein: CASSPRVAVEQFF
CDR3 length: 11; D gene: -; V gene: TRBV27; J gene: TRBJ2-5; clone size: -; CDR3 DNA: TGTGCCAGCAGTTTCAGGGAGACCCAGTACTTC; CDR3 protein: CASSFRETQYF
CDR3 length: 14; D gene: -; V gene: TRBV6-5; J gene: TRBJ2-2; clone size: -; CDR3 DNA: TGTGCCAGCCGTCCTAGCCTCTCAAACGGGGAGCTGTTTTTT; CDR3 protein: CASRPSLSNGELFF
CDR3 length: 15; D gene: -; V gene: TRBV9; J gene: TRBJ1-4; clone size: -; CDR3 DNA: TGTGCCAGCAGCAGGATGGACAGAGCTAATGAAAAACTGTTTTTT; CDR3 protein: CASSRMDRANEKLFF
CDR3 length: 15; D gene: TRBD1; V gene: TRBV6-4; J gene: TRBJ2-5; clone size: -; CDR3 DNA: TGTGCCAGCAGTGAATCGGACAGGGGCGGAGAGACCCAGTACTTC; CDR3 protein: CASSESDRGGETQYF
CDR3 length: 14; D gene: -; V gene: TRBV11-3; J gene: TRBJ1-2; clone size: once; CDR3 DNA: TGTGCCAGCAGCTTATCGGGGGGGCCGTCTGGCTACACCTTC; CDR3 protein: CASSLSGGPSGYTF
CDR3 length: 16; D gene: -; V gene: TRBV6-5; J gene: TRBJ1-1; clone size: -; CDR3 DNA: TGTGCCAGCAGTTACTCGGTGATCTCGGGCGGCACTGAAGCTTTCTTT; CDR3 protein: CASSYSVISGGTEAFF
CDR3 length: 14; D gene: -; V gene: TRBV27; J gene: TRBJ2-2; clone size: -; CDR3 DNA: TGTGCCAGCAGCGCTACCCAGGGAGGCGGGGAGCTGTTTTTT; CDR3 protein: CASSATQGGGELFF
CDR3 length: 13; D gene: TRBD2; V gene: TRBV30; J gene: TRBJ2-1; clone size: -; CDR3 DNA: TGTGCCTTCCTAGCGGGAGGAAACAATGAGCAGTTCTTC; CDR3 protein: CAFLAGGNNEQFF
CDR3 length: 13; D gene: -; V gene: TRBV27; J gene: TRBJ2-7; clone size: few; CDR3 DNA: TGTGCCAGCAGCCGACAGGACGTCTACGAGCAGTACTTC; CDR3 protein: CASSRQDVYEQYF
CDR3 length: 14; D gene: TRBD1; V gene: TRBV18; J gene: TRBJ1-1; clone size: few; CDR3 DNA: TGTGCCAGCTCACCAACAGGGGCGGACACTGAAGCTTTCTTT; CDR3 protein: CASSPTGADTEAFF
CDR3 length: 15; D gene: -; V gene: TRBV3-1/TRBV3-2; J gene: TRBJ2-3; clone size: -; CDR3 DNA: TGTGCCAGCAGCCCTACAGGTACTAGCACAGATACGCAGTATTTT; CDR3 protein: CASSPTGTSTDTQYF
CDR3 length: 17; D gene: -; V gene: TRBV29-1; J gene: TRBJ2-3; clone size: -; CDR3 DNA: TGCAGCGTCCGAGGGGGAGGACTTCGAGGGAGCACAGATACGCAGTATTTT; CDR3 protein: CSVRGGGLRGSTDTQYF
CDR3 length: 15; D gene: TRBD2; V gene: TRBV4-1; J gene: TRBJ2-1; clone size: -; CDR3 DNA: TGCGCCAGCAGTCTACTAGCGGGGACCTACAATGAGCAGTTCTTC; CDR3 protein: CASSLLAGTYNEQFF
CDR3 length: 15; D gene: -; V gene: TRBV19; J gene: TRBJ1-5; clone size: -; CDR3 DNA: TGTGCCAGTAGGCCCTCAGGGTGGGGCAATCAGCCCCAGCATTTT; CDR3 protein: CASRPSGWGNQPQHF